This T cell receptor beta chain stems from a study of T cell repertoires in cytomegalovirus infection. Study details: Recently identified HLA-C-restricted CMV epitopes were among the peptides used. CMV infection plus the matching HLA type was flagged by public TCR beta signatures. General study points: Dominating the ex vivo response were TCR beta clonotypes that were CMV-specific and HLA-C-restricted.

One entry per CDR3 protein, called by TCRdb with MiXCR from the reads. There are about 570,000 distinct CDR3 sequences in the sample; about 40% occur only once, and around 46% lies in the top ten. This clonotype was counted a few times. Its antigen is unidentified. Germline CDR1 and CDR2: SGHVS and FQNEAQ. V was cut by 5 bases and J by 8 bases, with 19 bases left in between. The CDR3 contains 15 residues. The receptor was isolated from a human donor in good health (CMV status not recorded). Some clones in this sample may be carry-over from other donors' samples. This specimen consisted of cultured PBMCs, obtained from culture after CMV antigen stimulation. The chain uses TRBV7-8 and TRBJ2-4; D perhaps matches TRBD2 (6 bases). The CDR3: CASSLLGGPGDIQYF. The CDR3 bases are TGTGCCAGCAGCCTACTAGGAGGACCGGGAGACATTCAGTACTTC.